The next 2 T cell receptor beta chains were all read from a single sample in a study of early T cells in non-severe SARS-CoV-2 infection. MiXCR, applied by TCRdb to the 5' RACE reads, yields one record per CDR3 protein. The table lists tens of thousands of distinct CDR3 sequences, 8% to 13% of them singletons. What was sequenced was whole blood. These TCRs come from an adult who was a healthcare worker with PCR-confirmed SARS-CoV-2 infection or an uninfected control (not recorded which).

The chain joins TRBV29-1 to TRBJ1-1, with a weak D call TRBD1 (5 bases). Germline values: CDR1 SQVTM, CDR2 ANQGSEA. V was shortened by 7 bases and J by 4 bases, with 16 bases between the two germline ends. The CDR3 totals 13 residues. CDR3 nucleotides: TGCAGCGCCGAAGTCATACAGGCCACTGAAGCTTTCTTT. Its translation: CSAEVIQATEAFF.

Only a few counts were recorded for this clonotype. The chain employs TRBV5-1 and TRBJ2-3; TRBD1 matches 7 bases. V lost 4 bases to trimming and J lost 5 bases; unmatched junction nucleotides: 4. Germline V CDR1 and CDR2: SGHRS, YFSETQ. This CDR3 is built from 13 residues. The CDR3 loop is CASSGHRGDTQYF. The CDR3 coding sequence is TGCGCCAGCAGCGGTCACAGGGGAGATACGCAGTATTTT.